This entry describes one TCR beta chain. TCRdb re-derived calls from the reads in MiXCR, one entry per CDR3 protein. The table has almost 550,000 distinct CDR3 sequences, approximately 15% seen once; the top ten hold 20% to 30%. This entry comes from a study of T cell repertoires in cytomegalovirus infection. About the study: In public TCR beta signatures, there were indications of both CMV infection and matching HLA type.

This clonotype was sampled from a human donor in good health (CMV status not recorded). Some clones in this sample may be carry-over from other donors' samples. The specimen was CD8+ T cells from PBMCs.

CDR3 in DNA: TGTGCCAGCAGCCCCCGACAGCTATTGCGGGAGACCCAGTACTTC. Its translation: CASSPRQLLRETQYF. The chain combines TRBV14 with TRBJ2-5, with D possibly matching TRBD1 (5 bases). There are 15 residues in the CDR3. V was shortened by 4 bases and J by 5 bases, with 17 bases between the two germline ends. The germline CDR1 and CDR2 sequences are SGHDN and FVKESK. Variable domain in full (rest from reference TRBV14 and TRBJ2-5): EAGVTQFPSHSVIEKGQTVTLRCDPISGHDNLYWYRRVMGKEIKFLLHFVKESKQDESGMPNNRFLAERTGGTYSTLKVQPAELEDSGVYFCASSPRQLLRETQYFGPGTRLLVL.